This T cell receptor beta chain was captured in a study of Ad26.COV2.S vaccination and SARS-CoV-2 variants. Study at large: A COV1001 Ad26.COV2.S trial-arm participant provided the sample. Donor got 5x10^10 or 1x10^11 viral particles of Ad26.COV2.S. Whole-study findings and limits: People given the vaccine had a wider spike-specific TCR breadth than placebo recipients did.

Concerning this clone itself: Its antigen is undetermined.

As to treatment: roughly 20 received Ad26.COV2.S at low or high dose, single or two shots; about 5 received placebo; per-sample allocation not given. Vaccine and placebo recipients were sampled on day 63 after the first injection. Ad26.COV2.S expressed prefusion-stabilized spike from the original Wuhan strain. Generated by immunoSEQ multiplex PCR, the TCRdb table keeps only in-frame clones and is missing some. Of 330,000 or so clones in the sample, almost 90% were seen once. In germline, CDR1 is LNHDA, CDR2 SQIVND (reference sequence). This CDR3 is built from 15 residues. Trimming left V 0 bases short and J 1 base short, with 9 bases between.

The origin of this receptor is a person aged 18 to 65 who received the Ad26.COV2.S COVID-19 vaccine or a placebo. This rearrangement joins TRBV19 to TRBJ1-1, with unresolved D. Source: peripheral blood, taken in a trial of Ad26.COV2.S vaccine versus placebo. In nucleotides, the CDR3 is TGTGCCAGTAGTATAGACAAGATAGGGAACACTGAAGCTTTCTTT. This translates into CASSIDKIGNTEAFF.